The clone carrying this T cell receptor beta chain has a count of ten or more. In germline, CDR1 is SEHNR, CDR2 FQNEAQ (reference sequence). This CDR3 region has 13 residues. V lost 5 bases and J 4 bases, leaving 9 bases between the germline ends. Unique molecular identifiers were attached to individual cDNA molecules during library preparation. TCRdb re-called the RACE reads through MiXCR, storing one row per CDR3 protein. The data contain a few hundred thousand distinct CDR3 sequences, over 6% of them singletons. The sample belongs to a study of human T cells and chemical hapten exposure. Overall study context: Patients having alopecia areata, totalis or universalis were mostly female. Small differences in pooled library volume mainly drove the variation in TCR yields per sample.

Time point defined: patch test 2, 6 weeks after DPC sensitization. Treatment defined: therapeutic diphenylcyclopropenone sensitization with weekly scalp DPC. Sample donors consisted of patients with alopecia, aged 18 to 70 years, who were suitable for DPC. The sequenced sample was whole blood, obtained in connection with sensitization to the hapten diphenylcyclopropenone (DPC). The receptor was derived from a woman aged 18 to 35 with alopecia areata. Some clones in this sample may be carry-over from other donors' samples. This rearrangement joins TRBV7-9 to TRBJ1-3, with no clear D. In DNA form, the CDR3 reads TGTGCCAGCAGCCCTGGGCCAGGAAACACCATATATTTT. Translation: CASSPGPGNTIYF.